This T cell receptor (beta chain) originates from a study of high-grade serous ovarian cancer treatment subgroups. The tumor samples were collected prior to definitive surgery or chemotherapy. Assay: immunoSEQ multiplex PCR; the TCRdb copy retains only in-frame clones and omits some. There are approximately 10,000 clones in the sample; about three quarters occur only once, and 10% lies in the top ten. V lost 5 bases, J lost 2 bases, and 12 bases lay in between. The CDR3 runs to 15 residues. Germline V gene lookup returns CDR1 MRHNA and CDR2 SNTAGT. Sequencing was done on a sample of tumor tissue. The TCR sequence derives from a human donor with high-grade serous ovarian cancer. The chain recombines TRBV6-4 with TRBJ2-2, with a possible D match to TRBD2 (5 bases). CDR3 region: CASSRGWGNTGELFF. The CDR3 DNA reads as TGTGCCAGCAGTCGGGGATGGGGTAACACCGGGGAGCTGTTTTTT.